Listed here are 12 T cell receptor beta chains from one sample, sequenced in a study of blood T cell repertoires in COVID-19. Profiling relied on immunoSEQ multiplex PCR, and the TCRdb table lists in-frame clones only, not all of them. The sample consists of over 65,000 clones, around 86% of them appearing once. The material sequenced was peripheral blood. These receptors came from a human donor in a cohort sampled during active COVID-19.

This clone was recorded once. V and J are TRBV5-1 and TRBJ1-1, with D possibly being TRBD1 (5 bases). The V and J ends lost 8 bases and 5 bases respectively, with 13 bases between them. The CDR3 extends over 12 amino acids. Germline V gene sequence: CDR1 SGHRS, CDR2 YFSETQ. The CDR3 here is CASSGEGTEAFF. CDR3 DNA sequence: TGCGCCAGTTCCGGGGAGGGGACTGAAGCTTTCTTT.

This chain links TRBV24-1 with TRBJ2-2; 12 positions agree with TRBD2. The CDR3 covers 18 residues. The germline V gene encodes CDR1 KGHDR and CDR2 SFDVKD. V lost 3 bases and J lost 0; bases outside the gene matches: 4. This chain's CDR3 is CATSDPGLAGTNTGELFF. CDR3 bases: TGTGCCACCAGTGATCCCGGACTAGCGGGAACGAACACCGGGGAGCTGTTTTTT.

This chain links TRBV7-9 with TRBJ2-1, with D possibly being TRBD2 (6 bases). Germline CDR1 SEHNR, CDR2 FQNEAQ (reference sequence). The CDR3 sequence is 12 residues long. Trimming pared 3 bases from V and 10 bases from J, leaving 10 bases between. CDR3 loop: CASSFGGDEQFF. The CDR3 DNA sequence: TGTGCCAGCAGCTTTGGAGGGGACGAGCAGTTCTTC.

The rearrangement links TRBV7-9 to TRBJ2-1; TRBD1 is a possible D gene (5 bases). Trimming left V 2 bases short and J 9 bases short, with 14 bases between. Germline V lookup: CDR1 SEHNR, CDR2 FQNEAQ (reference sequence). This CDR3 has 14 amino acids. The CDR3 is CASSLIAGYVEQFF. CDR3 nucleotides: TGTGCCAGCAGCTTAATAGCAGGGTATGTTGAGCAGTTCTTC.

The chain combines TRBV7-2 with TRBJ1-5; no clear D. Germline V lookup: CDR1 SGHTA, CDR2 FQGNSA. Trimming cost V 3 bases and J 0 bases, with 9 bases left between them. The CDR3 totals 15 residues. The CDR3 sequence: CASSLAQFSNQPQHF. CDR3 nucleotide sequence: TGTGCCAGCAGCTTGGCACAGTTTAGCAATCAGCCCCAGCATTTT. The whole variable domain, filled in from reference TRBV7-2 and TRBJ1-5, reads GAGVSQSPSNKVTEKGKDVELRCDPISGHTALYWYRQSLGQGLEFLIYFQGNSAPDKSGLPSDRFSAERTGGSVSTLTIQRTQQEDSAVYLCASSLAQFSNQPQHFGDGTRLSIL.

As regards this clone: Germline and junction disagree at one end, which may indicate a read error. The chain uses TRBV2 and TRBJ1-4; 10 bases are shared with TRBD1. The germline V gene encodes CDR1 SNHLY and CDR2 FYNNEI. The CDR3 length is 14 residues. CDR3 in amino acids: CASSEAPTGGAWLF. As DNA, the CDR3 is TGTGCCAGCAGTGAAGCGCCGACAGGGGGCGCGTGGCTTTTT.

The chain carries TRBV13 and TRBJ1-1, with D maybe TRBD1 (6 bases). The CDR3 length is 12 residues. The V end was cut by 2 bases, the J end by 5 bases, with 6 bases between. CDR1 is PRHDT and CDR2 is FYEKMQ in the germline V gene (reference sequence). CDR3 nucleotide sequence: TGTGCCAGCAGCTTAAGGGGGACTGAAGCTTTCTTT. Translation gives CASSLRGTEAFF.

The chain joins TRBV29-1 to TRBJ2-3; TRBD2 aligns across 10 bases. This CDR3 spans 20 amino acids. The J segment lost 0 bases and the V segment lost 5 bases, leaving 20 bases of the junction unmatched. Germline-derived CDR1 and CDR2 are SQVTM and ANQGSEA. CDR3 nucleotides: TGCAGCGTTCCTGAAAAACCAGCGGGAGGGCGATGGGATAGCACAGATACGCAGTATTTT. Translating it yields CSVPEKPAGGRWDSTDTQYF.

The chain has TRBV27 and TRBJ2-3, with 11 bases matching TRBD2. The V and J ends lost 5 bases and 4 bases, in that order; junction bases with no gene match: 11. The CDR3 loop spans 17 amino acids. Germline loops: CDR1 MNHEY, CDR2 SMNVEV (reference sequence). CDR3 DNA sequence: TGTGCCAGCAGTCTTCAACGACTAGCGGGGTTCCCAGATACGCAGTATTTT. Encoded protein: CASSLQRLAGFPDTQYF.

The V call is TRBV30, the J call TRBJ2-2; 9 bases are a match to TRBD1. CDR1 is GTSNPN, CDR2 SVGIG, per germline (reference sequence). Trimming at V came to 2 bases and at J to 3 bases, leaving 4 bases not matched to a gene. This CDR3 is built from 15 residues. The CDR3 nucleotides read TGTGCCTGGAGTACGGGACAGGGTCACACCGGGGAGCTGTTTTTT. Protein sequence: CAWSTGQGHTGELFF.

V is TRBV14 and J is TRBJ1-4; unclear D gene. V lost 0 bases and J 8 bases, leaving 10 bases between the germline ends. The germline gives CDR1 SGHDN, CDR2 FVKESK. This CDR3 contains 14 residues. The DNA for the CDR3 is TGTGCCAGCAGCCAAGATCGAGCGGGGGAAAAACTGTTTTTT. Its translation is CASSQDRAGEKLFF.

V gene TRBV29-1 combines with J gene TRBJ2-7; D is uncertain. V was shortened by 8 bases and J by 7 bases, with 12 bases between the two germline ends. Germline V gene data show CDR1 as SQVTM and CDR2 as ANQGSEA. CDR3 length: 10 residues. The CDR3 region has the DNA TGCAGCCCTTACTTATGGGAGCAGTACTTC. Amino acid sequence: CSPYLWEQYF.